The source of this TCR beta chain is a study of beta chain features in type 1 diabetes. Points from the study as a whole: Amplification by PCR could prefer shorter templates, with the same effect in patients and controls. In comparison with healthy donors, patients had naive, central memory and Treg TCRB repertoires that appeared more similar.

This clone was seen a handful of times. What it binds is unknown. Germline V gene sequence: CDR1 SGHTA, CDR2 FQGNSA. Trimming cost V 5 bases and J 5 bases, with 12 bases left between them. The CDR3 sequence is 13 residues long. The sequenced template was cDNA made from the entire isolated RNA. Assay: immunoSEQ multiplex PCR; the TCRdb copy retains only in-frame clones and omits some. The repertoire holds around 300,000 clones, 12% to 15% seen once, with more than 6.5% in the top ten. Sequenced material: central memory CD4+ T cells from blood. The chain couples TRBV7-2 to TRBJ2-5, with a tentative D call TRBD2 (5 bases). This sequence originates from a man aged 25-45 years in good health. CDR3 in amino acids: CASSPARRETQYF. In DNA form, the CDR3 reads TGTGCCAGCAGCCCGGCCAGGAGGGAGACCCAGTACTTC.